The rows below give T cell receptor beta chains drawn from one sample of a study of blood T cells in healthy people across ages. MiXCR, run by TCRdb on the 5' RACE reads, gives a single entry per CDR3 protein. The data hold under 2,000,000 distinct CDR3 sequences, with about 50% observed a single time. Source material: blood. The receptors were gathered from a woman in her 40s in good health. The CDR3 runs from the conserved cysteine through the conserved F or W. The D gene is left open where the match is weak. A clone size is listed for some rows: how often the clone was seen (once, few, many), or a class if it is expanded.

-	TRBJ1-2	TRBV7-2	few	CASSFNGGPPNGYTF	TGTGCCAGCAGTTTTAACGGCGGGCCCCCCAATGGCTACACCTTC
TRBD1	TRBJ2-7	TRBV7-9	-	CASSLEDRDSPYEQYF	TGTGCCAGCAGCTTAGAGGACAGGGATAGTCCCTACGAGCAGTACTTC
-	TRBJ2-7	TRBV29-1	few	CSVEDLGGDSYEQYF	TGCAGCGTTGAAGATCTCGGCGGGGACTCCTACGAGCAGTACTTC
TRBD2	TRBJ2-1	TRBV7-9	few	CASSSTSGGAAEQFF	TGTGCCAGCAGCTCCACTAGCGGGGGGGCAGCTGAGCAGTTCTTC
-	TRBJ2-5	TRBV29-1	-	CNVDEVGSRGTQYF	TGCAACGTTGATGAAGTGGGGTCCCGGGGGACCCAGTACTTC
-	TRBJ2-7	TRBV20-1	few	CSAVTGRDYEQYF	TGCAGTGCTGTGACCGGGCGTGACTACGAGCAGTACTTC
TRBD1	TRBJ1-2	TRBV20-1	few	CSAMGQTYGYTF	TGCAGTGCTATGGGACAGACCTATGGCTACACCTTC
-	TRBJ2-7	TRBV6-2/TRBV6-3	-	CASSYPQDYNEQYF	TGTGCCAGCAGTTACCCCCAGGACTACAATGAGCAGTACTTC
-	TRBJ2-2	TRBV7-9	-	CASSSDGRTGELFF	TGTGCCAGCAGCTCGGACGGACGGACCGGGGAGCTGTTTTTT
TRBD1	TRBJ1-2	TRBV14	-	CASSFINRGDGYTF	TGTGCCAGCAGCTTTATCAACAGGGGGGACGGCTACACCTTC
-	TRBJ2-5	TRBV6-5	few	CASREQNQETQYF	TGTGCCAGCAGGGAACAGAACCAAGAGACCCAGTACTTC
-	TRBJ2-1	TRBV2	many	CASRQGNEQFF	TGTGCCAGTCGTCAGGGGAATGAGCAGTTCTTC
-	TRBJ1-2	TRBV6-5	-	CASSYSTRHGYTF	TGTGCCAGCAGTTACTCCACACGGCACGGCTACACCTTC
-	TRBJ1-5	TRBV20-1	-	CSARDRRQLDSNQPQHF	TGCAGTGCTAGAGATAGAAGACAGCTAGATAGCAATCAGCCCCAGCATTTT
-	TRBJ2-1	TRBV6-2/TRBV6-3	few	CASSYFSGTSDEQFF	TGTGCCAGCAGTTACTTTTCTGGGACATCGGATGAGCAGTTCTTC
-	TRBJ1-1	TRBV14	-	CASSQEGHHYTEAFF	TGTGCCAGCAGCCAAGAAGGGCACCACTACACTGAAGCTTTCTTT
TRBD1	TRBJ1-2	TRBV7-2	few	CASSYGTAKAHGYTF	TGTGCCAGCAGCTATGGGACAGCCAAAGCTCATGGCTACACCTTC
-	TRBJ2-2	TRBV12-3/TRBV12-4	once	CASSLDQTSGGTGELFF	TGTGCCAGCAGTTTGGATCAAACGTCTGGTGGTACCGGGGAGCTGTTTTTT
-	TRBJ1-2	TRBV15	once	CATSRDGAGESNYGYTF	TGTGCCACCAGCAGAGATGGGGCAGGGGAGAGCAACTATGGCTACACCTTC
TRBD2	TRBJ2-7	TRBV15	-	CATRAKRLAATCEQYF	TGTGCCACCAGGGCCAAGAGACTAGCTGCTACCTGCGAGCAGTACTTC
-	TRBJ2-1	TRBV12-3/TRBV12-4	few	CASSRTIYNEQFF	TGTGCCAGCAGCCGGACAATCTACAATGAGCAGTTCTTC
-	TRBJ1-2	TRBV5-1	-	CASSLPPPQEGYTF	TGCGCCAGCAGCTTGCCGCCCCCTCAAGAGGGCTACACCTTC
-	TRBJ1-5	TRBV6-2/TRBV6-3	-	CASSFRETNQPQHF	TGTGCCAGCAGCTTCCGGGAGACTAATCAGCCCCAGCATTTT
-	TRBJ2-7	TRBV20-1	-	CSARKDGNYEQYF	TGCAGTGCTAGAAAGGACGGAAACTACGAGCAGTACTTC
-	TRBJ2-1	TRBV2	-	CASSHRDGRQFF	TGTGCCAGCAGCCACAGGGATGGTAGGCAGTTCTTC
TRBD2	TRBJ2-1	TRBV7-9	-	CASSFGIAGSFSYNEQFF	TGTGCCAGCAGCTTTGGGATAGCGGGGTCTTTCTCCTACAATGAGCAGTTCTTC
TRBD1	TRBJ2-1	TRBV27	-	CASNLLGTGIGNEQFF	TGTGCCAGCAACCTCCTTGGGACAGGGATCGGGAATGAGCAGTTCTTC
-	TRBJ2-1	TRBV5-1	-	CASSLESSTDEQFF	TGCGCCAGCAGCTTGGAGTCCTCAACCGATGAGCAGTTCTTC
TRBD1	TRBJ2-2	TRBV7-2	-	CASSLTGGPGELFF	TGTGCCAGCAGCTTGACAGGGGGCCCCGGGGAGCTGTTTTTT
-	TRBJ2-7	TRBV28	-	CASRGTGTLLISSYEQYF	TGTGCCAGCAGAGGTACCGGGACACTTCTTATCAGCTCCTACGAGCAGTACTTC
-	TRBJ2-5	TRBV7-3	-	CASSLIGLGETQYF	TGTGCCAGCAGCTTAATCGGGTTGGGGGAGACCCAGTACTTC
TRBD1	TRBJ2-5	TRBV7-2	many	CASSLGQGYQETQYF	TGTGCCAGCAGCCTAGGACAGGGATACCAAGAGACCCAGTACTTC
-	TRBJ1-2	TRBV29-1	few	CSVEDREGGYTF	TGCAGCGTTGAAGACAGGGAGGGTGGCTACACCTTC
TRBD2	TRBJ2-1	TRBV4-3	-	CASSLRTSLVNEQFF	TGCGCCAGCAGCCTTCGGACTAGCTTAGTGAACGAGCAGTTCTTC
-	TRBJ2-3	TRBV20-1	-	CSASQGGDTQYF	TGCAGTGCTAGCCAGGGGGGGGATACGCAGTATTTT
-	TRBJ1-2	TRBV7-9	-	CASSLLDWVEGYTF	TGTGCCAGCAGCCTGTTAGACTGGGTAGAGGGCTACACCTTC